This TCR beta chain was identified in a study of blood T cell repertoires in COVID-19 (dated by TCRdb to the early 2020s). With regard to the full study: The collaborator samples originated in the United States, Italy and Spain and spanned the acute and convalescent phases of COVID-19. The prospective study material was composed of cDNA or gDNA derived from T cells, B-cell-depleted T cells, or PBMCs. The dataset comprised deeply sampled blood TCRbeta repertoires from subjects exposed to, actively infected with, or recovered from COVID-19. A freely available public database, intended as a resource for researchers studying the immune response to SARS-CoV-2, is where the repertoires were released. The samples were drawn from the first 160 participants of the ongoing ImmuneRACE study and from 1,254 subjects provided by 6 global collaborators. Nearly every sample came with metadata listing a de-identified subject ID, COVID-19 status, age in years and sex. Where HLA class I and class II types were available, the types were taken from metadata supplied by the sample provider, not from assay-based typing. Overall results and qualifications from the work: How much clinical and demographic metadata was included differed by source and by participant, and the metadata was provided uncurated.

Participants in the prospective study were aged roughly 18 to 89 years, lived in about two dozen United States geographic areas, and enrolled through a virtual design. To assign participants to cohorts, the prospective study relied on clinical history that participants themselves reported in a screening survey and a study questionnaire. For ImmuneRACE Cohort 3, a participant was defined as recovered based on two consecutive negative NP/OP PCR tests, clearance by a healthcare professional, or resolution of symptoms. In the prospective study, whole blood, serum and a nasopharyngeal or oropharyngeal swab were collected from each participant by mobile phlebotomists. Prospective study participants could optionally give additional blood draws and questionnaires over a roughly 2-month period. Prospective study blood samples were shipped either frozen or at room temperature before DNA extraction. The CDR3, cysteine through phenylalanine, is 18 amino acids long. The only DNA kept is the CDR3, 54 bases in frame from the first base. V and J are trimmed by 5 bases and 3 bases, and the gene matches miss 13 bases of the junction. CDR1 and CDR2 are drawn from the germline V gene (reference sequence): MNHEY, SMNVEV.

TCRbeta CDR3 regions were amplified from genomic DNA using the immunoSEQ Assay, a bias-controlled multiplex PCR. The study's own analysis went as follows. The number of nucleated cells in each sample was estimated by amplification of reference gene primers within the assay. To quantify the absolute abundance of each unique TCRbeta CDR3 rearrangement, sequence reads were collapsed and filtered. Productive Simpson clonality was computed per sample as the square root of Simpson's diversity index over productive rearrangements. As stored in TCRdb, this immuneACCESS dataset retains in-frame rearrangements with V and J assigned. A fraction of the clones does not appear; measured against another copy, unresolved V genes explain less than half of the discrepancy, and the remainder lacks a known reason. That table gives V, J and clone size, and the DNA gave D and trimming. Across this sample there are 250,000 or so clones, with 65% to 85% seen only once. Around 3.6% of the sample is in the top ten clones.

A remark on this clone: The antigen it binds to is not known. No base quality values were provided; no much bigger clone lies one nucleotide off.

The chain joins TRBV27 to TRBJ1-5; 10 central nucleotides agree with TRBD1. The source is a middle-aged man who had recovered from COVID-19. The sample was PBMCs or T cells enriched from blood (not recorded which). The CDR3 region reads CASSLKSPGTGANQPQHF. The sequenced DNA: TGTGCCAGCAGTCTGAAGTCGCCCGGGACAGGGGCCAATCAGCCCCAGCATTTT.